A single sample is the source of the 32 T cell receptor beta chains below, sequenced in a study of CD8 T cells in Susac syndrome. A quantity of about 0.45 to 1 ug RNA underwent reverse transcription using random hexamers. MiXCR was run by TCRdb on the immunoSEQ multiplex PCR reads, yielding one entry per CDR3 protein. The sample carries around 130,000 distinct CDR3 sequences, over 80% recorded once. The sample was CD8+ T cells from PBMCs. These TCRs come from a human donor with multiple sclerosis.

The chain joins TRBV7-6 to TRBJ2-3; a possible D gene is TRBD2 (7 bases). V was shortened by 5 bases and J by 4 bases, with 13 bases between the two germline ends. CDR1 is SGHVS, CDR2 FNYEAQ, per germline. CDR3 size: 14 residues. CDR3 region: CASSPTRGPDTQYF. CDR3 nucleotides: TGTGCCAGCAGCCCCACGCGGGGGCCAGATACGCAGTATTTT. Based on the CDR3 plus reference TRBV7-6 and TRBJ2-3, the full variable domain is GAGVSQSPRYKVTKRGQDVALRCDPISGHVSLYWYRQALGQGPEFLTYFNYEAQQDKSGLPNDRFSAERPEGSISTLTIQRTEQRDSAMYRCASSPTRGPDTQYFGPGTRLTVL.

The chain uses TRBV27 and TRBJ1-5, with 7 bases identical to TRBD1. This CDR3 contains 14 residues. V lost 4 bases, J lost 3 bases, and 3 bases stayed unmatched. The germline gives CDR1 MNHEY, CDR2 SMNVEV (reference sequence). The CDR3 reads CASSWGQFNQPQHF. The CDR3 DNA reads as TGTGCCAGCAGTTGGGGACAGTTCAATCAGCCCCAGCATTTT.

The gene calls are TRBV7-8 and TRBJ2-3, with D possibly matching TRBD2 (6 bases). The germline gives CDR1 SGHVS, CDR2 FQNEAQ. Trimming cost V 0 bases and J 3 bases, with 16 bases left between them. This CDR3 has 17 residues. In DNA form, the CDR3 reads TGTGCCAGCAGCTTAGCGCGGGAAAAGCCGAGGACAGATACGCAGTATTTT. It codes for CASSLAREKPRTDTQYF.

The chain uses TRBV7-6 and TRBJ2-1; D gene ambiguous. Germline V gene sequence: CDR1 SGHVS, CDR2 FNYEAQ. Trimming pared 2 bases from V and 8 bases from J, leaving 16 bases between. There are 15 residues in the CDR3. CDR3 amino acids: CASSLNGVASDEQFF. The CDR3 coding sequence is TGTGCCAGCAGCTTAAATGGGGTCGCGTCCGATGAGCAGTTCTTC.

This sequence joins TRBV7-9 and TRBJ2-2; D gene uncertain. V lost 5 bases, J lost 5 bases, and 15 bases lay in between. This CDR3 has 15 residues. The germline CDR1 and CDR2 sequences are SEHNR and FQNEAQ (reference sequence). The CDR3 DNA is TGTGCCAGCAGCCTCCGGGCCCCACGGACCGGGGAGCTGTTTTTT. This sequence encodes CASSLRAPRTGELFF.

This chain joins TRBV4-1 and TRBJ1-2; D is perhaps TRBD1 (6 bases). The CDR3 runs 13 residues. Trimming took off 4 bases at V and 8 bases at J, with 14 bases between the two ends. CDR1 and CDR2 (germline): MGHRA, YSYEKL. CDR3 amino acids: CASSRVQGDGYTF. The CDR3 bases are TGCGCCAGCAGCCGGGTACAGGGAGACGGCTACACCTTC.

The chain joins TRBV7-2 to TRBJ2-1; D not certain. CDR3 size: 15 residues. Deletions cut 5 bases from V and 3 bases from J, with 14 bases between. Germline V lookup: CDR1 SGHTA, CDR2 FQGNSA. The CDR3 DNA follows: TGTGCCAGCAGCCCTACACTTGGGAACTACAATGAGCAGTTCTTC. It specifies CASSPTLGNYNEQFF. The full variable domain, in which reference TRBV7-2 and TRBJ2-1 provide the parts outside the CDR3, is GAGVSQSPSNKVTEKGKDVELRCDPISGHTALYWYRQSLGQGLEFLIYFQGNSAPDKSGLPSDRFSAERTGGSVSTLTIQRTQQEDSAVYLCASSPTLGNYNEQFFGPGTRLTVL.

CDR3 in amino acids: CASRPQGIGDYNEQFF. As DNA, the CDR3 is TGTGCCAGCAGGCCACAAGGGATAGGGGATTACAATGAGCAGTTCTTC. This chain connects TRBV6-1 to TRBJ2-1; D may be TRBD1 (5 bases). V was trimmed by 6 bases and J by 4 bases, leaving 19 bases between them. Germline loops: CDR1 MNHNS, CDR2 SASEGT. The CDR3 is 16 amino acids.

The chain combines TRBV28 with TRBJ2-3; D gene unclear. Germline CDR1 reads MDHEN; CDR2 reads SYDVKM. Deletions cut 3 bases from V and 5 bases from J, with 18 bases between. The CDR3 loop spans 16 amino acids. As DNA, the CDR3 is TGTGCCAGCAGTTTGCTGGACCCATACCCCCTAGATACGCAGTATTTT. Translated, it gives CASSLLDPYPLDTQYF.

This clonotype was detected a few times. The chain has TRBV6-6 and TRBJ2-7, with D tentatively TRBD1 (6 bases). V shed 5 bases and J shed 1 base, with 15 bases lying between them. The CDR3 contains 15 residues. Germline CDR1 MNHNY, CDR2 SVGAGI (reference sequence). CDR3 nucleotides: TGTGCCAGCAGTGGCTTCAGGGGACGGTCCTACGAGCAGTACGTC. Its protein product is CASSGFRGRSYEQYV.

The gene calls are TRBV27 and TRBJ1-5, with no clear D. Trimming pared 5 bases from V and 3 bases from J, leaving 17 bases between. The CDR3 contains 16 residues. CDR1 MNHEY and CDR2 SMNVEV come from the germline V gene (reference sequence). The DNA of the CDR3 is TGTGCCAGCAGTCCCAGCGACGGAAATCTCAATCAGCCCCAGCATTTT. Translating it yields CASSPSDGNLNQPQHF.

The V call is TRBV5-5, the J call TRBJ1-2; D perhaps matches TRBD1 (5 bases). V was cut by 6 bases and J by 4 bases, with 13 bases left in between. The CDR3 covers 13 residues. The V gene's germline CDR1 is SGHKS and CDR2 YYEKEE (reference sequence). DNA of the CDR3: TGTGCCAGCACCCTGGGGGAGAGCTATGGCTACACCTTC. Translating it yields CASTLGESYGYTF.

Points on this clonotype: One end of the junction does not line up with germline, which may come from a read error. CDR3 amino acids: CASSVGPSSSEQYF. The CDR3, as DNA: TGTGCCAGCAGCGTAGGCCCTAGCTCCTCCGAGCAGTACTTC. This rearrangement joins TRBV9 to TRBJ2-7; D possibly corresponds to TRBD2 (5 bases). This CDR3 contains 14 residues. Per germline, CDR1 SGDLS and CDR2 YYNGEE.

This chain joins TRBV4-2 and TRBJ2-1; D unclear. The CDR3 extends over 19 amino acids. The germline CDR1 and CDR2 sequences are LGHNA and YNFKEQ. The V gene lost 0 bases and the J gene lost 5 bases, with 23 bases spanning the gap. In DNA, the CDR3 is TGTGCCAGCAGCCAAGATCCATTTTTAAATTCAATTACGAACAATGAGCAGTTCTTC. It codes for CASSQDPFLNSITNNEQFF.

This chain connects TRBV4-1 to TRBJ2-3, with D perhaps given as TRBD1 or TRBD2 (5 bases each). This CDR3 region has 16 residues. Germline V lookup: CDR1 MGHRA, CDR2 YSYEKL. V lost 0 bases and J 1 base, leaving 11 bases between the germline ends. CDR3 in amino acids: CASSQEEGLGTDTQYF. The CDR3 DNA reads as TGCGCCAGCAGCCAAGAAGAGGGGCTAGGCACAGATACGCAGTATTTT.

This clonotype occurred once. The V gene is TRBV12-3 or TRBV12-4, the J gene TRBJ2-1; TRBD1 matches at 9 bases. The CDR3 length is 16 residues. V shed 5 bases and J 3 bases; nucleotides not matched to a gene: 8. The CDR3 reads CASSLLTGGSYNEQFF. The CDR3 DNA reads as TGTGCCAGCAGTCTACTCACAGGGGGCAGCTACAATGAGCAGTTCTTC.

The CDR3 reads CASSVAMGLNYGYTF. The CDR3 DNA reads TGTGCCAGCAGCGTAGCGATGGGACTGAACTATGGCTACACCTTC. V usage is TRBV9 and J usage is TRBJ1-2, with D possibly being TRBD1 (5 bases). From germline, CDR1 is SGDLS and CDR2 YYNGEE. Trimming shortened V by 0 bases and J by 2 bases, and 11 bases separated the two germline ends. CDR3 size: 15 residues.

This chain joins TRBV7-9 and TRBJ2-7, with 7 bases lining up with TRBD1. CDR3 size: 16 residues. V lost 4 bases to trimming and J lost 4 bases; unmatched junction nucleotides: 13. The germline V gene encodes CDR1 SEHNR and CDR2 FQNEAQ (reference sequence). CDR3 nucleotides: TGTGCCAGCAGCTCAATCCTGACAGGGTCCCCTTACGAGCAGTACTTC. It is translated as CASSSILTGSPYEQYF. The variable domain in full, with the rest retrieved from reference TRBV7-9 and TRBJ2-7, is DTGVSQNPRHKITKRGQNVTFRCDPISEHNRLYWYRQTLGQGPEFLTYFQNEAQLEKSRLLSDRFSAERPKGSFSTLEIQRTEQGDSAMYLCASSSILTGSPYEQYFGPGTRLTVT.

V usage is TRBV14 and J usage is TRBJ2-1; 13 nucleotides agree with TRBD2. CDR1 and CDR2 (germline): SGHDN, FVKESK. There are 16 residues in the CDR3. Trimming at V came to 6 bases and at J to 8 bases, leaving 10 bases not matched to a gene. The CDR3 sequence is CASRLGLAGRGDEQFF. For the CDR3, the DNA is TGTGCCAGCAGGCTGGGACTAGCGGGGAGAGGGGATGAGCAGTTCTTC.

This clonotype was recorded once. J is TRBJ1-1 and V is TRBV20-1; maybe TRBD1 (5 bases). The V end was cut by 1 base, the J end by 6 bases, with 18 bases between. The CDR3 extends over 15 amino acids. The germline gives CDR1 DFQATT, CDR2 SNEGSKA (reference sequence). CDR3 DNA sequence: TGCAGTGCTAGAGCCTTGACAGCCCTTATGTCTGAAGCTTTCTTT. Amino acids: CSARALTALMSEAFF.

The chain joins TRBV12-3 or TRBV12-4 to TRBJ2-7; 8 bases are shared with TRBD2. Trimming took 2 bases from V and 4 from J; bases not matched to a gene: 10. The CDR3 runs 16 residues. The CDR3 spells CASSLPRPGLGYEQYV. DNA for the CDR3: TGTGCCAGCAGTTTACCCCGACCGGGACTAGGTTACGAGCAGTACGTC.

This clonotype is a singleton in its sample. The gene calls are TRBV19 and TRBJ2-2, with 12 bases lining up with TRBD2. Germline V gene lookup returns CDR1 LNHDA and CDR2 SQIVND (reference sequence). After removal of 0 bases from V and 6 bases from J, the junction contained 2 bases not matched to a gene. The CDR3 extends over 16 amino acids. The CDR3 region is CASSIELAGGAGELFF. The CDR3 nucleotides are TGTGCCAGTAGTATAGAACTAGCGGGAGGCGCCGGGGAGCTGTTTTTT.

The chain carries TRBV27 and TRBJ2-3; D uncertain. V dropped 6 bases and J dropped 2 bases, with 12 bases sitting between them. This CDR3 is built from 14 residues. The V gene's germline CDR1 is MNHEY and CDR2 SMNVEV (reference sequence). The CDR3 DNA reads TGTGCCAGCAGCTCTCTCCCCTCCACAGATACGCAGTATTTT. Amino acids: CASSSLPSTDTQYF.

For this clonotype: At one end, the junction sequence differs from germline, possibly due to a read error. V is TRBV2 and J is TRBJ1-4; 7 nucleotides agree with TRBD1. Per germline, CDR1 SNHLY and CDR2 FYNNEI. CDR3 length equals 16 residues. The CDR3, as DNA: TGTGCCGGCAGCGCTGTGGGGTGGGACAGTAATGAAAAACTGTTTTTT. Translation: CAGSAVGWDSNEKLFF.

V usage is TRBV7-9 and J usage is TRBJ1-4; no firm D call. Germline CDR1 reads SEHNR; CDR2 reads FQNEAQ (reference sequence). This CDR3 is 14 amino acids long. The V end lost 4 bases, the J end lost 0 bases, and 6 bases lay between the germline ends. CDR3 sequence: CASSSTTTNEKLFF. CDR3 coding DNA: TGTGCCAGCAGCTCGACAACAACTAATGAAAAACTGTTTTTT.

The chain has TRBV19 and TRBJ2-3; TRBD2 is a possible D gene (5 bases). CDR1 and CDR2 from the germline V gene are LNHDA and SQIVND (reference sequence). The CDR3 consists of 15 residues. With 3 bases removed from V and 2 bases from J, the gap between germline ends came to 12 bases. The CDR3 loop is CASSISGGDTDTQYF. CDR3 sequence (DNA): TGTGCCAGTAGTATCTCAGGAGGAGACACAGATACGCAGTATTTT.

The rearrangement links TRBV3-1 to TRBJ2-2; D possibly matches TRBD1 or TRBD2 (6 bases each). Deletions cut 0 bases from V and 7 bases from J, with 15 bases between. From germline, CDR1 is LGHDT and CDR2 YNNKEL (reference sequence). This CDR3 region has 16 residues. CDR3 coding DNA: TGTGCCAGCAGCCAAGATCTAGGGGGGCATGGCGGGGAGCTGTTTTTT. It is translated as CASSQDLGGHGGELFF.

This chain joins TRBV4-2 and TRBJ2-7; a weak D match, TRBD2 (5 bases). The CDR3 contains 12 residues. Germline-derived CDR1 and CDR2 are LGHNA and YNFKEQ. Between the trimmed V and J ends, which lost 5 bases and 4 bases, there was a span of 9 bases. CDR3 nucleotide sequence: TGTGCCAGCAGCGCCCCGGGATACGAGCAGTACTTC. Its translation is CASSAPGYEQYF.

The J gene is TRBJ2-1, the V gene TRBV19; 13 bases agree with TRBD2. The germline gives CDR1 LNHDA, CDR2 SQIVND (reference sequence). This CDR3 is built from 16 residues. Losses at the gene ends were 3 bases for V and 10 bases for J; bases not matched to a gene: 9. The chain's CDR3 is CASSMFGLAGVEEQFF. In DNA form, the CDR3 reads TGTGCCAGTAGTATGTTCGGACTAGCGGGAGTGGAGGAGCAGTTCTTC.

The rearrangement links TRBV24-1 to TRBJ2-7; D ambiguous. The V end was cut by 4 bases, the J end by 3 bases, with 12 bases between. The length of the CDR3 is 14 residues. The V gene's germline CDR1 is KGHDR and CDR2 SFDVKD. Written as DNA, the CDR3 is TGTGCCACCAGTGAAGAGGACGGCATCTACGAGCAGTACTTC. Translating gives CATSEEDGIYEQYF.

The chain carries TRBV4-1 and TRBJ2-7; D call uncertain. The germline V and J ends were trimmed by 0 bases and 3 bases, with 12 bases remaining between them. The length of the CDR3 is 15 residues. Germline assignment: CDR1 MGHRA and CDR2 YSYEKL. The CDR3 sequence is CASSQDPAGIYEQYF. The CDR3 nucleotides read TGCGCCAGCAGCCAAGATCCAGCAGGTATCTACGAGCAGTACTTC.

This sequence joins TRBV7-9 and TRBJ2-1; no clear D gene. Germline V gives CDR1 SEHNR, CDR2 FQNEAQ (reference sequence). The CDR3 has 13 amino acids. V lost 2 bases, J lost 5 bases, and 7 bases lay in between. CDR3 amino acids: CASSLWRNNEQFF. CDR3 nucleotides: TGTGCCAGCAGCTTATGGCGAAACAATGAGCAGTTCTTC.